Listed below are T cell receptor beta chains from one sample, sequenced in a study of shared clonotypes between healthy human individuals. Measured with immunoSEQ multiplex PCR; TCRdb has only the in-frame clones, and not every one. This table has about 2.3 million clones, about nine tenths appearing once. The sample consisted of naive CD4+ T cells from PBMCs. Receptors originate from a man aged 18-30 years in good health. Some clones in this sample may be carry-over from other donors' samples. Both conserved end residues are part of each CDR3. The order of the fields is CDR3 DNA, CDR3 protein, clone size, D gene, V gene, J gene. A D gene is named only where the DNA matches it firmly. Clone size appears in some rows only: once, few, many, or a class for an expanded clone.

DNA: TGTGCCAGCAGTTCTCGTAGGGTGTACACCGGGGAGCTGTTTTTT
CDR3: CASSSRRVYTGELFF
size: NA
D: NA
V: TRBV28
J: TRBJ2-2

DNA: TGTGCCAGCAGAACTCGACCACTAGCGACCCAGTACTTC
CDR3: CASRTRPLATQYF
size: NA
D: NA
V: TRBV6-4
J: TRBJ2-5

DNA: TGTGCCACCAGCAGAGCGGACGAGCAGTACTTC
CDR3: CATSRADEQYF
size: NA
D: NA
V: TRBV15
J: TRBJ2-7

DNA: TGTGCCAGCAGCTTGAAAGGGACTAGCGGTACGTCAGATACGCAGTATTTT
CDR3: CASSLKGTSGTSDTQYF
size: NA
D: TRBD2
V: TRBV5-6
J: TRBJ2-3

DNA: TGTGCCAGCAGCTTGATGGGGGAGGAGACCCAGTACTTC
CDR3: CASSLMGEETQYF
size: NA
D: NA
V: TRBV5-5
J: TRBJ2-5

DNA: TGCGCCAGCAGCCAGGTACTAGCGGTACAAGAGACCCAGTACTTC
CDR3: CASSQVLAVQETQYF
size: NA
D: TRBD2
V: TRBV4-3
J: TRBJ2-5

DNA: TGTGCCAGCAGCTTAGGGAGCGGGGGAGAGACCCAGTACTTC
CDR3: CASSLGSGGETQYF
size: NA
D: TRBD2
V: TRBV7-3
J: TRBJ2-5

DNA: TGCGCCAGCAGCCGGGCTCCCTTGGGCACAGATACGCAGTATTTT
CDR3: CASSRAPLGTDTQYF
size: NA
D: NA
V: TRBV4-1
J: TRBJ2-3

DNA: TGTGCCAGCAGCCACCCCCAGGGAAGCACAGATACGCAGTATTTT
CDR3: CASSHPQGSTDTQYF
size: NA
D: NA
V: TRBV7-9
J: TRBJ2-3

DNA: TGCAGCGTCGCACCGTGGGGGGCCTGGGACACTGAAGCTTTCTTT
CDR3: CSVAPWGAWDTEAFF
size: NA
D: NA
V: TRBV29-1
J: TRBJ1-1

DNA: TGTGCCAGCAGTTTCCCTCTGGGACAGCTTTCTGGGGTTAACTATGGCTACACCTTC
CDR3: CASSFPLGQLSGVNYGYTF
size: NA
D: TRBD1
V: TRBV28
J: TRBJ1-2

DNA: TGTGCCAGCTCCGCGGTAGCGTCCCCAGGGTCCCAGCATTTT
CDR3: CASSAVASPGSQHF
size: few
D: NA
V: TRBV11-2
J: TRBJ1-5

DNA: TGCGCCAGCAGCCAAGCCAAGGGAGCAGGCTACACCTTC
CDR3: CASSQAKGAGYTF
size: NA
D: NA
V: TRBV4-3
J: TRBJ1-2

DNA: TGTGCCAGCAGCTCAAATTGGGGGTCCGGGGAGCTGTTTTTT
CDR3: CASSSNWGSGELFF
size: NA
D: NA
V: TRBV11-3
J: TRBJ2-2

DNA: TGTGCCAGTAGTATAGCGTGGACTAGCGGGAGGAAAAATGCCGGGGAGCTGTTTTTT
CDR3: CASSIAWTSGRKNAGELFF
size: NA
D: TRBD2
V: TRBV19
J: TRBJ2-2

DNA: TGCAGCGTACCAACTAGCGGGAGGGTCACAGATACGCAGTATTTT
CDR3: CSVPTSGRVTDTQYF
size: once
D: TRBD2
V: TRBV29-1
J: TRBJ2-3

DNA: TGTGCCAGCTGTCCATCGGGGACCGGGGAGCTGTTTTTT
CDR3: CASCPSGTGELFF
size: NA
D: NA
V: TRBV28
J: TRBJ2-2

DNA: TGTGCCAGCAGTTTAGCGGGAGCGGAGTCCGAGCAGTACTTC
CDR3: CASSLAGAESEQYF
size: NA
D: TRBD2
V: TRBV28
J: TRBJ2-7

DNA: TGTGCCAGTAGTATCAGGGGGGGCGATCAGCCCCAGCATTTT
CDR3: CASSIRGGDQPQHF
size: NA
D: TRBD1
V: TRBV19
J: TRBJ1-5

DNA: TGCAGCGCGGGGGGAGGGTCCGCCTATGGCTACACCTTC
CDR3: CSAGGGSAYGYTF
size: NA
D: NA
V: TRBV29-1
J: TRBJ1-2

DNA: TGTGCCATCAGACAGTCCGAGACGGGGTATAATTCACCCCTCCACTTT
CDR3: CAIRQSETGYNSPLHF
size: NA
D: NA
V: TRBV10-3
J: TRBJ1-6

DNA: TGTGCCAGCCAGGGGGGGGAAAAACTGTTTTTT
CDR3: CASQGGEKLFF
size: NA
D: TRBD1
V: TRBV28
J: TRBJ1-4

DNA: TGTGCCAGTAGTATGGGGGGACCCAACGTCCTGACTTTC
CDR3: CASSMGGPNVLTF
size: NA
D: NA
V: TRBV19
J: TRBJ2-6

DNA: TGTGCCAGCAGCGTAGGCGAGGGCGGCACCGGGGAGCTGTTTTTT
CDR3: CASSVGEGGTGELFF
size: NA
D: NA
V: TRBV9
J: TRBJ2-2

DNA: TGTGCCAGCAGTTTCCGGGGAAGGTATGGCTACACCTTC
CDR3: CASSFRGRYGYTF
size: NA
D: NA
V: TRBV27
J: TRBJ1-2

DNA: TGTGCCAGCAGTGAATATAAGGGAGGGGGAGGTGGCTACACCTTC
CDR3: CASSEYKGGGGGYTF
size: NA
D: NA
V: TRBV25-1
J: TRBJ1-2

DNA: TGTGCCAAACAAGGGGGCCTCGAGCAGTACTTC
CDR3: CAKQGGLEQYF
size: NA
D: TRBD1
V: TRBV2
J: TRBJ2-7

DNA: TGCGCCAGCAGCTTGACGGCGGGAGACCTAACCGGGGAGCTGTTTTTT
CDR3: CASSLTAGDLTGELFF
size: NA
D: TRBD2
V: TRBV5-1
J: TRBJ2-2

DNA: TGTGCCAGCTCACCACTGGGGTACGAGCAGTACTTC
CDR3: CASSPLGYEQYF
size: NA
D: NA
V: TRBV18
J: TRBJ2-7

DNA: TGTGCCAGCAGGGGAAGACCTGGGCTGCTCGATGCGCAGTATTTT
CDR3: CASRGRPGLLDAQYF
size: NA
D: NA
V: TRBV27
J: TRBJ2-3

DNA: TGCAGCATCTCCGGGACTAGCGGGTCATGGGATGAGCAGTTCTTC
CDR3: CSISGTSGSWDEQFF
size: NA
D: TRBD2
V: TRBV29-1
J: TRBJ2-1

DNA: TGTGCCAGCAGTGCCGAACAGGGGCGCTACGAGCAGTACTTC
CDR3: CASSAEQGRYEQYF
size: NA
D: TRBD1
V: TRBV28
J: TRBJ2-7

DNA: TGTGCCACCAGCAGAGATCGGGGACAGATAGAGACCCAGTACTTC
CDR3: CATSRDRGQIETQYF
size: NA
D: TRBD1
V: TRBV15
J: TRBJ2-5

DNA: TGTGCCAGCAGCTCCCACACCATAAATAGCGGGAGGGTTTACGAGCAGTACTTC
CDR3: CASSSHTINSGRVYEQYF
size: NA
D: TRBD2
V: TRBV14
J: TRBJ2-7

DNA: TGTGCCATCAGTGGGACGGATCCAACCTATGGCTACACCTTC
CDR3: CAISGTDPTYGYTF
size: NA
D: NA
V: TRBV10-3
J: TRBJ1-2

DNA: TGTGCCAGCAGCTTGGGGGTAGAACGGGACCAAGAGACCCAGTACTTC
CDR3: CASSLGVERDQETQYF
size: NA
D: NA
V: TRBV5-8
J: TRBJ2-5

DNA: TGTGCCAGCAGTGGGTCTCGGGAGGAATGGAACACTGAAGCTTTCTTT
CDR3: CASSGSREEWNTEAFF
size: NA
D: NA
V: TRBV28
J: TRBJ1-1